This entry describes one T cell receptor (beta chain). The data were taken from a study of T cell responses to AZD1222 COVID-19 vaccine. The V gene's germline CDR1 is SGDLS and CDR2 YYNGEE. The CDR3 spans 14 residues. Trimming took 3 bases from V and 8 from J, leaving 12 bases between them. Method: immunoSEQ multiplex PCR; TCRdb's copy keeps in-frame clones and lacks some. The sample contains 75,000 to 100,000 clones, about 89% of which appear only once. The genes are TRBV9 and TRBJ1-6, with a weak D call TRBD1 (6 bases). The specimen comprised peripheral blood, sampled on day 0 of AZD1222 vaccination. This receptor was taken from an adult in good health. CDR3 in amino acids: CASSGGQGDSPLHF. The CDR3 coding sequence is TGTGCCAGCAGCGGGGGACAAGGAGATTCACCCCTCCACTTT.